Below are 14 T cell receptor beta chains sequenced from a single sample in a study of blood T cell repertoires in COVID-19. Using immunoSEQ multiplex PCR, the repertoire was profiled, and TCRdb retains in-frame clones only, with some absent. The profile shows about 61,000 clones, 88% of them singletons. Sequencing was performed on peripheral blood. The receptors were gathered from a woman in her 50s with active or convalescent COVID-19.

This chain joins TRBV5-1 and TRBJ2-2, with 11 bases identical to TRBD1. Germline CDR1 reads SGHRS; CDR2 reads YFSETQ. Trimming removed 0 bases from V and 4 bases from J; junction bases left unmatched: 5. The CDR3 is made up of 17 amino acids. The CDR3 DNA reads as TGCGCCAGCAGCTTGGGCCCGGGGACAGGGGGCACCGGGGAGCTGTTTTTT. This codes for CASSLGPGTGGTGELFF.

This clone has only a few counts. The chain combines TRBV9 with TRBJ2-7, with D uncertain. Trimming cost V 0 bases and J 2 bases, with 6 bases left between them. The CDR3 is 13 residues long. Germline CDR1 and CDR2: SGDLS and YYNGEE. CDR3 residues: CASSVGLTYEQYF. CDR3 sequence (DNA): TGTGCCAGCAGCGTAGGCCTAACCTACGAGCAGTACTTC. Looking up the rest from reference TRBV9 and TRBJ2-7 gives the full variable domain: DSGVTQTPKHLITATGQRVTLRCSPRSGDLSVYWYQQSLDQGLQFLIQYYNGEERAKGNILERFSAQQFPDLHSELNLSSLELGDSALYFCASSVGLTYEQYFGPGTRLTVT.

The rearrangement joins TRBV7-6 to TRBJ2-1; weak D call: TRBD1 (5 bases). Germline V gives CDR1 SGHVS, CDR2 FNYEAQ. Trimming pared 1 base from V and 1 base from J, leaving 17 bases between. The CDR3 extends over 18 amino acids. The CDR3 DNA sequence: TGTGCCAGCAGCTTAGTGGGGCCCTGGGGCGGATCCTACAATGAGCAGTTCTTC. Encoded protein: CASSLVGPWGGSYNEQFF.

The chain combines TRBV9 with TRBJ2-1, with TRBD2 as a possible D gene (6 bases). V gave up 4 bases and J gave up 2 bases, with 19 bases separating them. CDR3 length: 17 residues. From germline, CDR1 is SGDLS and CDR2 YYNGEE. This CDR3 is CASSQWPSGEAYNEQFF. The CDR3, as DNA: TGTGCCAGCAGCCAGTGGCCGTCGGGGGAGGCCTACAATGAGCAGTTCTTC.

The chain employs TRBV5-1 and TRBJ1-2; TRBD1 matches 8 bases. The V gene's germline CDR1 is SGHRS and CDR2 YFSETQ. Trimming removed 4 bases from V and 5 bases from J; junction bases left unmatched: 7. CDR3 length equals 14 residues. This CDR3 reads CASSTGTGVYGYTF. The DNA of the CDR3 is TGCGCCAGCAGCACTGGGACAGGAGTGTATGGCTACACCTTC.

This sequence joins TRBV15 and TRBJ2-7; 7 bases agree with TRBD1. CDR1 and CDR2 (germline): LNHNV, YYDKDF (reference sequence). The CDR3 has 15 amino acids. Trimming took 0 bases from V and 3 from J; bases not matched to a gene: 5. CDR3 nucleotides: TGTGCCACCAGCAGAGATATAGGGACAGTCTACGAGCAGTACTTC. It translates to CATSRDIGTVYEQYF. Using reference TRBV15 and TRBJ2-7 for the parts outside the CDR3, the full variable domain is DAMVIQNPRYQVTQFGKPVTLSCSQTLNHNVMYWYQQKSSQAPKLLFHYYDKDFNNEADTPDNFQSRRPNTSFCFLDIRSPGLGDTAMYLCATSRDIGTVYEQYFGPGTRLTVT.

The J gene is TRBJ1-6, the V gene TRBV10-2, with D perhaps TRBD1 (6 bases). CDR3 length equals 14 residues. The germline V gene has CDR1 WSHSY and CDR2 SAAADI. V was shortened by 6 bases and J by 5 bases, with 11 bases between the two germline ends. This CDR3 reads CASRGAFNNSPLHF. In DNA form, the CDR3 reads TGCGCCAGCAGGGGGGCTTTCAATAATTCACCCCTCCACTTT.

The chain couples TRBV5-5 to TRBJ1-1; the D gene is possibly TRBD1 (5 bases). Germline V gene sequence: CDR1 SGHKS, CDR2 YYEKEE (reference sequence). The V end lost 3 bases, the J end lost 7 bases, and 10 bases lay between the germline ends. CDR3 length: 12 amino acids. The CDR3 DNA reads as TGTGCCAGCAGCTGGCCGGGACTTGAAGCTTTCTTT. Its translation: CASSWPGLEAFF.

CDR3 bases: TGTGCCAGCAGCTTATCAGGGACAGCCCAGGGTGAGCAGTACTTC. Residues: CASSLSGTAQGEQYF. The chain joins TRBV11-1 to TRBJ2-7, with TRBD1 matching 7 bases. This CDR3 spans 15 amino acids. After removal of 2 bases from V and 7 bases from J, the junction contained 11 bases not matched to a gene. Looked up from germline, CDR1 is SGHAT and CDR2 is FQDESV (reference sequence).

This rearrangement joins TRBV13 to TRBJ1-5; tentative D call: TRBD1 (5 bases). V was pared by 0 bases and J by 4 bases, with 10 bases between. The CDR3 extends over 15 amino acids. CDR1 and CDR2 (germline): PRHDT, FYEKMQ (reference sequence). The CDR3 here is CASSLGGRGNQPQHF. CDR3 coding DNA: TGTGCCAGCAGCTTAGGGGGCCGGGGGAATCAGCCCCAGCATTTT. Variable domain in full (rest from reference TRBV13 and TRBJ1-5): AAGVIQSPRHLIKEKRETATLKCYPIPRHDTVYWYQQGPGQDPQFLISFYEKMQSDKGSIPDRFSAQQFSDYHSELNMSSLELGDSALYFCASSLGGRGNQPQHFGDGTRLSIL.

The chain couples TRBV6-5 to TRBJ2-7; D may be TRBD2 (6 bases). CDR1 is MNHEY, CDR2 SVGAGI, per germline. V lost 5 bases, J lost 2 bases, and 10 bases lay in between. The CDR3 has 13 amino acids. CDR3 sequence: CASSRDWAYEQYF. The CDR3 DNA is TGTGCCAGCAGTCGGGACTGGGCCTACGAGCAGTACTTC.

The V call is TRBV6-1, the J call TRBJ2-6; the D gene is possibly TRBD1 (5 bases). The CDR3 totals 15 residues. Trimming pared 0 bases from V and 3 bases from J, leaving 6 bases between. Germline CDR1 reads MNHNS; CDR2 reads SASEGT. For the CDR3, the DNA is TGTGCCAGCAGTGAAGCAGGGGATGGGGCCAACGTCCTGACTTTC. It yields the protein CASSEAGDGANVLTF.

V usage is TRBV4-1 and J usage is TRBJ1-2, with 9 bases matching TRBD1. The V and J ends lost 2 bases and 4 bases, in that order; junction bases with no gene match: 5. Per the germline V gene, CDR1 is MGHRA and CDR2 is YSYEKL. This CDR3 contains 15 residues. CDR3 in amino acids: CASSQPGTGIYGYTF. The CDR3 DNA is TGCGCCAGCAGCCAACCAGGGACAGGGATCTATGGCTACACCTTC.

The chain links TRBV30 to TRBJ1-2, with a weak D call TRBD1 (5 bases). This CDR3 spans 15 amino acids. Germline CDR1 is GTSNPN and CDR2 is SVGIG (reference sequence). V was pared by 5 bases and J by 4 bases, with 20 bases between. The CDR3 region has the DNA TGTGCCTGGTCTCGACGTAGGGACGGGGGCTATGGCTACACCTTC. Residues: CAWSRRRDGGYGYTF.